This TCR beta chain derives from a study of CD8+ T cells in alopecia areata. As for the study in general: Tofacitinib lasted 6 to 18 months, then 6 months off drug. The SALT score measured affected scalp surface percentage in treated patients. Study results and limitations: Sequencing of scalp tissue also captures the resident alphabeta T cells of normal skin.

Noted treatment: oral pan-JAK inhibitor, 5-10 mg twice daily. Alopecia areata patients gave lesional scalp punch biopsies and peripheral blood samples. This clone has just a few counts. Its target is not known. This CDR3 comprises 12 residues. The germline CDR1 and CDR2 sequences are MNHEY and SVGAGI. The V end lost 0 bases, the J end lost 6 bases, and 5 bases lay between the germline ends. It was cDNA, reverse transcribed from extracted RNA, that served as the sequencing template. Measured with immunoSEQ multiplex PCR; TCRdb has only the in-frame clones, and not every one. The table includes tens of thousands of clones, 25% to 30% detected once.

Sequences were derived from CD8+ T cells sorted from blood, sampled at week 4, from a patient treated with tofacitinib. The rearrangement joins TRBV6-5 to TRBJ1-2; D is unresolved. This TCR came from a human donor with alopecia areata. CDR3 region: CASSYSGNGYTF. In DNA, the CDR3 is TGTGCCAGCAGTTACTCGGGCAATGGCTACACCTTC.